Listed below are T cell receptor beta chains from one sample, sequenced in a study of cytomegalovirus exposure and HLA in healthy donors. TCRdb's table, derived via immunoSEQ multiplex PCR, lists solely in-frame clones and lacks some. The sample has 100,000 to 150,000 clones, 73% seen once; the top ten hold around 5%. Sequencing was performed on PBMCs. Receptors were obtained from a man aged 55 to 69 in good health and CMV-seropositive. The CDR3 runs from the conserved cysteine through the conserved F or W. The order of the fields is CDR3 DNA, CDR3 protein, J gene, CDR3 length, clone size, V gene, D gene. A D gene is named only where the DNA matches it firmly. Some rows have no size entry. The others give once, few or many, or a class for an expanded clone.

cdr3_nt: TGTGCCAGCAGTTTCCCCGTGTCAGGGCGCTACGAGCAGTACTTC
cdr3_aa: CASSFPVSGRYEQYF
j_call: TRBJ2-7
cdr3_length: 15
clone_size: once
v_call: TRBV28
d_call: NA

cdr3_nt: TGTGCCAGCAGCAGTCCCACGTTGAGAACGCAGTATTTT
cdr3_aa: CASSSPTLRTQYF
j_call: TRBJ2-3
cdr3_length: 13
clone_size: NA
v_call: TRBV7-2
d_call: NA

cdr3_nt: TGTGCCACCTCGCCCGGGGGGACCGGGGAGCTGTTTTTT
cdr3_aa: CATSPGGTGELFF
j_call: TRBJ2-2
cdr3_length: 13
clone_size: NA
v_call: TRBV28
d_call: TRBD2

cdr3_nt: TGTGCCAGCTCACAGGGACAGGGGGTTTTTGGCGAGCAGTACTTC
cdr3_aa: CASSQGQGVFGEQYF
j_call: TRBJ2-7
cdr3_length: 15
clone_size: NA
v_call: TRBV18
d_call: TRBD1

cdr3_nt: TGTGCTAGTGGTTTGGTCGGCCGGGACAGGTCTTTCCAAGAGCAGTACTTC
cdr3_aa: CASGLVGRDRSFQEQYF
j_call: TRBJ2-7
cdr3_length: 17
clone_size: once
v_call: TRBV12-5
d_call: TRBD1

cdr3_nt: TGTGCCAGCACAGGGACAGGGCAGCCCCAGCATTTT
cdr3_aa: CASTGTGQPQHF
j_call: TRBJ1-5
cdr3_length: 12
clone_size: few
v_call: TRBV2
d_call: TRBD1

cdr3_nt: TGTGCCAGCAGTTCTCAGCAGGGGTACGAAGCTTTCTTT
cdr3_aa: CASSSQQGYEAFF
j_call: TRBJ1-1
cdr3_length: 13
clone_size: NA
v_call: TRBV28
d_call: NA

cdr3_nt: TGTGCCAGCAGCCAAGTAGGGCTAGCGGGGGGCCCGTCGCTCTTTGGATTTACGCAGTATTTT
cdr3_aa: CASSQVGLAGGPSLFGFTQYF
j_call: TRBJ2-3
cdr3_length: 21
clone_size: NA
v_call: TRBV14
d_call: TRBD2

cdr3_nt: TGTGCCAGCAGCGAAGCGGGGGCTACCTACAATGAGCAGTTCTTC
cdr3_aa: CASSEAGATYNEQFF
j_call: TRBJ2-1
cdr3_length: 15
clone_size: NA
v_call: TRBV9
d_call: TRBD2

cdr3_nt: TGTGCCAGCAGCTTATTCCAGCGGCCCACAGATACGCAGTATTTT
cdr3_aa: CASSLFQRPTDTQYF
j_call: TRBJ2-3
cdr3_length: 15
clone_size: NA
v_call: TRBV7-6
d_call: NA

cdr3_nt: TGTGCCAGCCACTCCAGCTCTAGCGGTGCAAACATTCAGTACTTC
cdr3_aa: CASHSSSSGANIQYF
j_call: TRBJ2-4
cdr3_length: 15
clone_size: few
v_call: TRBV6-6
d_call: TRBD2

cdr3_nt: TGCAGCGTTTCGACAGGGCAGAGCACTGAAGCTTTCTTT
cdr3_aa: CSVSTGQSTEAFF
j_call: TRBJ1-1
cdr3_length: 13
clone_size: NA
v_call: TRBV29-1
d_call: TRBD1

cdr3_nt: TGTGCCAGCAAAGGACAGGGGGCGGGCTACGAGCAGTACTTC
cdr3_aa: CASKGQGAGYEQYF
j_call: TRBJ2-7
cdr3_length: 14
clone_size: NA
v_call: TRBV6-5
d_call: TRBD1

cdr3_nt: TGTGCCAGCAAGACCGGGAACTTTGGAAACTATGGCTACACCTTC
cdr3_aa: CASKTGNFGNYGYTF
j_call: TRBJ1-2
cdr3_length: 15
clone_size: NA
v_call: TRBV19
d_call: NA

cdr3_nt: TGTGCCAGCAGTGAAGGACCGGGGATGAACACTGAAGCTTTCTTT
cdr3_aa: CASSEGPGMNTEAFF
j_call: TRBJ1-1
cdr3_length: 15
clone_size: few
v_call: TRBV6-1
d_call: NA

cdr3_nt: TGTGCCAGCAGTACTACCGGGACAGGGGAGTCACCCCTCCACTTT
cdr3_aa: CASSTTGTGESPLHF
j_call: TRBJ1-6
cdr3_length: 15
clone_size: many
v_call: TRBV6-5
d_call: TRBD1

cdr3_nt: TGTGCCAGCAGCCGGGCTAGCGGGACCACAGATACGCAGTATTTT
cdr3_aa: CASSRASGTTDTQYF
j_call: TRBJ2-3
cdr3_length: 15
clone_size: NA
v_call: TRBV7-2
d_call: TRBD2

cdr3_nt: TGTGCCAGCTCACTACAAAGCTCTGGAAACACCATATATTTT
cdr3_aa: CASSLQSSGNTIYF
j_call: TRBJ1-3
cdr3_length: 14
clone_size: NA
v_call: TRBV18
d_call: NA

cdr3_nt: TGTGCCAGCAGTTTAGGATTGGGACTTTACAATGAGCAGTTCTTC
cdr3_aa: CASSLGLGLYNEQFF
j_call: TRBJ2-1
cdr3_length: 15
clone_size: NA
v_call: TRBV27
d_call: NA

cdr3_nt: TGTGCCAGCAGTCCCGATACTTGTCCCTTC
cdr3_aa: CASSPDTCPF
j_call: TRBJ2-4
cdr3_length: 10
clone_size: NA
v_call: TRBV28
d_call: NA

cdr3_nt: TGTGCCAGCAGCAGCAGGGGACAGGGGAACTATGGCTACACCTTC
cdr3_aa: CASSSRGQGNYGYTF
j_call: TRBJ1-2
cdr3_length: 15
clone_size: NA
v_call: TRBV5-6
d_call: TRBD1

cdr3_nt: TGTGCCAGCAGCCGCGATCTCTCCTACAATGAGCAGTTCTTC
cdr3_aa: CASSRDLSYNEQFF
j_call: TRBJ2-1
cdr3_length: 14
clone_size: NA
v_call: TRBV11-3
d_call: NA

cdr3_nt: TGTGCCAGCAGCGCGACAGGGAGGAACACTGAAGCTTTCTTT
cdr3_aa: CASSATGRNTEAFF
j_call: TRBJ1-1
cdr3_length: 14
clone_size: NA
v_call: TRBV7-3
d_call: TRBD1

cdr3_nt: TGTGCCAGCAGTGGCGAATACGAGCAGTACTTC
cdr3_aa: CASSGEYEQYF
j_call: TRBJ2-7
cdr3_length: 11
clone_size: few
v_call: TRBV6-1
d_call: NA

cdr3_nt: TGTGCCAGCAGTACCCGACAGGGGTACACCGGGGAGCTGTTTTTT
cdr3_aa: CASSTRQGYTGELFF
j_call: TRBJ2-2
cdr3_length: 15
clone_size: NA
v_call: TRBV6-6
d_call: TRBD1

cdr3_nt: TGTGCCAGCAGCCCACCCCTGTTAGCGGGGGGCCAAGGGGCTTTCTTC
cdr3_aa: CASSPPLLAGGQGAFF
j_call: TRBJ1-1
cdr3_length: 16
clone_size: NA
v_call: TRBV7-9
d_call: NA